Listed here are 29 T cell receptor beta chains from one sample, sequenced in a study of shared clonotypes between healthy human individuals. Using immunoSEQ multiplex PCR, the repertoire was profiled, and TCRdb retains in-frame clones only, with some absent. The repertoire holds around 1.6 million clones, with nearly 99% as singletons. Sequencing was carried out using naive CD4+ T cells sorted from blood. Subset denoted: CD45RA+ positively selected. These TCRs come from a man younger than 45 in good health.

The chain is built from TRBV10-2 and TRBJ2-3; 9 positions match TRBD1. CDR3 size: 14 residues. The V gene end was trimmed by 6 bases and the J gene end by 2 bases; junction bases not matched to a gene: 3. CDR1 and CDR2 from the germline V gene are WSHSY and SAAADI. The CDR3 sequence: CASRNRGLTDTQYF. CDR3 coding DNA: TGCGCCAGCAGAAACAGGGGGCTCACAGATACGCAGTATTTT.

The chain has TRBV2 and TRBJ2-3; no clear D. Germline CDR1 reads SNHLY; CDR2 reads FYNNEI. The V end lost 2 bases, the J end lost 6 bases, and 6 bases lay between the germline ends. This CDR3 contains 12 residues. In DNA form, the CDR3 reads TGTGCCAGCAGTGAAAGTTTCGATACGCAGTATTTT. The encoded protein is CASSESFDTQYF. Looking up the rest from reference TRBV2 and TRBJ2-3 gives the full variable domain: EPEVTQTPSHQVTQMGQEVILRCVPISNHLYFYWYRQILGQKVEFLVSFYNNEISEKSEIFDDQFSVERPDGSNFTLKIRSTKLEDSAMYFCASSESFDTQYFGPGTRLTVL.

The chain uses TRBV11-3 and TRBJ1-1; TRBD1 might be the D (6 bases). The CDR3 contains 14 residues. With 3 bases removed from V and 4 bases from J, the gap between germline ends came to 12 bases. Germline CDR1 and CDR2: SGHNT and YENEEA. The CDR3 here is CASSFGGGSTEAFF. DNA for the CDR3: TGTGCCAGCAGCTTCGGGGGCGGGTCCACTGAAGCTTTCTTT.

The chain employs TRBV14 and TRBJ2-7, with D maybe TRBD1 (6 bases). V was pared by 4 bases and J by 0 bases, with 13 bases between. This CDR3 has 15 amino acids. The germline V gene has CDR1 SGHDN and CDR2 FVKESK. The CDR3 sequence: CASSPGQPFSYEQYF. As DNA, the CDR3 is TGTGCCAGCAGCCCCGGACAGCCGTTCTCCTACGAGCAGTACTTC.

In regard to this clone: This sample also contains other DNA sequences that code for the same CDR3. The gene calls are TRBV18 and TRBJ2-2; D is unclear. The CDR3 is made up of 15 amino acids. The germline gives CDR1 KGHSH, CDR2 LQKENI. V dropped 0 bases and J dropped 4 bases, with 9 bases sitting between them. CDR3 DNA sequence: TGTGCCAGCTCACCACCGGCCGGCGGCACCGGGGAGCTGTTTTTT. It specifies CASSPPAGGTGELFF.

This CDR3 reads CASRERQAEKLFF. Written as DNA, the CDR3 is TGTGCCAGTAGAGAAAGACAGGCTGAAAAACTGTTTTTT. V is TRBV19 and J is TRBJ1-4, with D maybe TRBD1 (6 bases). Trimming removed 6 bases from V and 7 bases from J, with 12 bases in between. The CDR3 covers 13 residues. The V gene's germline CDR1 is LNHDA and CDR2 SQIVND (reference sequence).

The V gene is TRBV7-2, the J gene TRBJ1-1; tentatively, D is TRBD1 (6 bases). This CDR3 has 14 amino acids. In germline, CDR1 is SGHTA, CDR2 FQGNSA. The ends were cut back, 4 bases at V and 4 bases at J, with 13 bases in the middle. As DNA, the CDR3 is TGTGCCAGCAGCTCGCAGGGGTTCGGCACTGAAGCTTTCTTT. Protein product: CASSSQGFGTEAFF.

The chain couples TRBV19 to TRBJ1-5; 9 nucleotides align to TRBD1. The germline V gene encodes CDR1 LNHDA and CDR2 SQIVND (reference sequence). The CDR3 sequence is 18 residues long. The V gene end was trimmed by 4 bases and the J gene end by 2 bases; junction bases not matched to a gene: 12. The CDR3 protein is CASSKPDRGSLGNQPQHF. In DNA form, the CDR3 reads TGTGCCAGTAGTAAGCCAGACAGGGGGTCCCTGGGCAATCAGCCCCAGCATTTT.

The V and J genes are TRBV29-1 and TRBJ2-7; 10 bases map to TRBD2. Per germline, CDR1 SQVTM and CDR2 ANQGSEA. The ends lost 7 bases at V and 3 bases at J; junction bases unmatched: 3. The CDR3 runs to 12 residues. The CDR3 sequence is CSGASGSYEQYF. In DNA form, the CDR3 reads TGCAGCGGGGCTAGCGGGAGCTACGAGCAGTACTTC.

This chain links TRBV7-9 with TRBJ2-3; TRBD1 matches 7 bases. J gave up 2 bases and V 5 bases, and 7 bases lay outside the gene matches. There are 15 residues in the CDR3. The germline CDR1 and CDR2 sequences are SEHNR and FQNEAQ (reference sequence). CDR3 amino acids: CASSPQGGTTDTQYF. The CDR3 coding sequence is TGTGCCAGCAGCCCCCAAGGGGGCACCACAGATACGCAGTATTTT.

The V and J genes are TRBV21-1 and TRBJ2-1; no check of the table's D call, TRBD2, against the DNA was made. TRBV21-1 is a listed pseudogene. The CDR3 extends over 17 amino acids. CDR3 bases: TGTGCCAGCAGCAAAGGGACAGGTATAGCGGGATGCAATGAGCAGTTCTTC. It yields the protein CASSKGTGIAGCNEQFF.

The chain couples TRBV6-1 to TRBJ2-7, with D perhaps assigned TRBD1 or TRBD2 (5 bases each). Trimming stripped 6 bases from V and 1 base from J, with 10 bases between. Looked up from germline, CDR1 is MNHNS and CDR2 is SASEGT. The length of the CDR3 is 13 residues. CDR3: CASRTGPSYEQYF. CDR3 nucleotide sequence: TGTGCCAGCAGAACGGGACCTTCCTACGAGCAGTACTTC.

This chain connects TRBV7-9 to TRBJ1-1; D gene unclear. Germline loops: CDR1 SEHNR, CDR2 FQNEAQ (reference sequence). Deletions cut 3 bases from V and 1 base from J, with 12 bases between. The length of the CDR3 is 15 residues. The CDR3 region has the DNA TGTGCCAGCAGCTTCGGCCTGGGGAGGAACACTGAAGCTTTCTTT. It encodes CASSFGLGRNTEAFF.

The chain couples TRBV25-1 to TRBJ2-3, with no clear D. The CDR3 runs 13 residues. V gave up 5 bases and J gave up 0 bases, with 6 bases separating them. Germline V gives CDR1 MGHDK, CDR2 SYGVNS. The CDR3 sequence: CASSPTSTDTQYF. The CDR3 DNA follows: TGTGCCAGCAGTCCTACTAGCACAGATACGCAGTATTTT. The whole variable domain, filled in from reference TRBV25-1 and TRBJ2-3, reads EADIYQTPRYLVIGTGKKITLECSQTMGHDKMYWYQQDPGMELHLIHYSYGVNSTEKGDLSSESTVSRIRTEHFPLTLESARPSHTSQYLCASSPTSTDTQYFGPGTRLTVL.

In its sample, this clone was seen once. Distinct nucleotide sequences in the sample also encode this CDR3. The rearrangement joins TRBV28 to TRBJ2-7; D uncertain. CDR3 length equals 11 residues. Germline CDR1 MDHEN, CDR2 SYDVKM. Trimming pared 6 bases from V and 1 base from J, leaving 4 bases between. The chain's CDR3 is CASSISYEQYF. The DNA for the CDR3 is TGTGCCAGCAGCATTTCCTACGAGCAGTACTTC.

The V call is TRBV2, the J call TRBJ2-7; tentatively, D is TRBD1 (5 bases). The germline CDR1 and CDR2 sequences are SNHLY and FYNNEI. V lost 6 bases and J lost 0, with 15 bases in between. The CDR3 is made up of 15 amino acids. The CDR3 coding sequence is TGTGCCAGCAGCTACAGGAGCCTTCTCTCCTACGAGCAGTACTTC. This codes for CASSYRSLLSYEQYF.

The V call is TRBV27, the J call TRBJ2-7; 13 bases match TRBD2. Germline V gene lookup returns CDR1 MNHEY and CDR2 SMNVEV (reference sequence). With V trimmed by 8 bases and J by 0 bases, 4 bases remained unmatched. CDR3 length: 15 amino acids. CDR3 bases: TGTGCCAGCGGGCGGACTAGCGGGAGCTCCTACGAGCAGTACTTC. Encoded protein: CASGRTSGSSYEQYF.

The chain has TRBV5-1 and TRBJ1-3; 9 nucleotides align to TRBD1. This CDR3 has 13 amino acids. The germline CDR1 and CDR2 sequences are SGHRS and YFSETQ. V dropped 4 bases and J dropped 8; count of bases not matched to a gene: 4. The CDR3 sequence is CASSRDRADTIYF. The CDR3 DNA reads TGCGCCAGCAGCAGGGACAGGGCAGACACCATATATTTT.

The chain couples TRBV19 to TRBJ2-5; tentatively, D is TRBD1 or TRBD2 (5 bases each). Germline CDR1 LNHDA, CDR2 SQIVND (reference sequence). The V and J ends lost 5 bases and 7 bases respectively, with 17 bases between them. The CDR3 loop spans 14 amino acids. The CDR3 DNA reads TGTGCCAGTAGTTATCAGGGACGGCGAGGGACCCAGTACTTC. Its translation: CASSYQGRRGTQYF.

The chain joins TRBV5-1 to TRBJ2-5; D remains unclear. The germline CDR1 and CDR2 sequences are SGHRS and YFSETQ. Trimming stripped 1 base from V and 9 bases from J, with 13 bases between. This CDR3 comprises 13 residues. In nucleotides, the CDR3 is TGCGCCAGCAGCTTGAGTCGATCCAAGGCCCAGTACTTC. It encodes CASSLSRSKAQYF.

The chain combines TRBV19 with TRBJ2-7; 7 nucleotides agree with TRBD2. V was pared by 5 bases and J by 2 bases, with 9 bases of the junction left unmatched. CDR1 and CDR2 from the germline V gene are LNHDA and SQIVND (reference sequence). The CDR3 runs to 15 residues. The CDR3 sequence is CASSPSGGETYEQYF. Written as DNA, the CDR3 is TGTGCCAGTAGTCCCTCGGGAGGCGAAACCTACGAGCAGTACTTC.

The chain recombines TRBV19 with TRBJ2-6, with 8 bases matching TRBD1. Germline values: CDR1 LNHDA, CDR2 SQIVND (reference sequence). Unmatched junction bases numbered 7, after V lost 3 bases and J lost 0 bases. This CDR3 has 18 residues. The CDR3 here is CASSILGQGFSGANVLTF. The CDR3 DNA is TGTGCCAGTAGTATTCTTGGACAGGGTTTCTCTGGGGCCAACGTCCTGACTTTC.

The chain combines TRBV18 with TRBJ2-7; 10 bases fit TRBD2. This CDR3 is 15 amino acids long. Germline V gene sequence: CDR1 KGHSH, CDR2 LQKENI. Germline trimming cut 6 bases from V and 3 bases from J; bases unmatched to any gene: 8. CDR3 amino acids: CASSRTSGTRYEQYF. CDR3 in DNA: TGTGCCAGCTCGCGTACTAGCGGGACACGCTACGAGCAGTACTTC. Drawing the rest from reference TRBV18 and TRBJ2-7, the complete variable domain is NAGVMQNPRHLVRRRGQEARLRCSPMKGHSHVYWYRQLPEEGLKFMVYLQKENIIDESGMPKERFSAEFPKEGPSILRIQQVVRGDSAAYFCASSRTSGTRYEQYFGPGTRLTVT.

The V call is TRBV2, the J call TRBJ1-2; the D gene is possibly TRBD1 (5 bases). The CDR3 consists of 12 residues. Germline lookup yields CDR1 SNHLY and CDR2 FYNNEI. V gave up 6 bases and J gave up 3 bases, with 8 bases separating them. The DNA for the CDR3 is TGTGCCAGCAGGAGAGGGGACTATGGCTACACCTTC. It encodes CASRRGDYGYTF.

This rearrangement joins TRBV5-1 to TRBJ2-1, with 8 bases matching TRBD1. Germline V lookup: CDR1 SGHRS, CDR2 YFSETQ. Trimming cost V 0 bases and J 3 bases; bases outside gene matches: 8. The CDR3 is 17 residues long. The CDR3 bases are TGCGCCAGCAGCTTGGGGACCGGGACAGGCGGCTACAATGAGCAGTTCTTC. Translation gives CASSLGTGTGGYNEQFF.

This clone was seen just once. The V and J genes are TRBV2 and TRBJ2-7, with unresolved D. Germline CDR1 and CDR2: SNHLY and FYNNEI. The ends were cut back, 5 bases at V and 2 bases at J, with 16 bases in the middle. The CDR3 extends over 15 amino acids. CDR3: CASSPYRAGAYEQYF. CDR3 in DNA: TGTGCCAGCAGTCCATACCGGGCAGGCGCCTACGAGCAGTACTTC.

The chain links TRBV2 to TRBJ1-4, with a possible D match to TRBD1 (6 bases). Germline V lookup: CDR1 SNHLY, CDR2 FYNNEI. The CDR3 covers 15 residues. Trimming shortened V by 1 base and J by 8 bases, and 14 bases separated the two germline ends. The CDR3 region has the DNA TGTGCCAGCAGTGAAGGCAGGGGCCAGGGGGAAAAACTGTTTTTT. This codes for CASSEGRGQGEKLFF.

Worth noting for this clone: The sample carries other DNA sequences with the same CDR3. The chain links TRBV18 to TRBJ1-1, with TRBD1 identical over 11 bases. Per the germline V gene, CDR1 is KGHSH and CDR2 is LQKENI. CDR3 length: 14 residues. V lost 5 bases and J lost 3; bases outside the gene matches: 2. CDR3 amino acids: CASSLGQGDTEAFF. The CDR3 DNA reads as TGTGCCAGCTCATTGGGACAGGGGGACACTGAAGCTTTCTTT.

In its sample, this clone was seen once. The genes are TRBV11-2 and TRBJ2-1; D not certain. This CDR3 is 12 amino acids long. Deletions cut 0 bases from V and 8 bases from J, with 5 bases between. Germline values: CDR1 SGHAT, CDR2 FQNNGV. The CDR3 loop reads CASSLDRDEQFF. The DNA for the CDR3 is TGTGCCAGCAGCTTAGATAGGGATGAGCAGTTCTTC.